The 20 T cell receptor beta chains listed next were all sequenced from one sample in a study of T cells expressing NK-cell markers. TCRdb reanalyzed the 5' RACE reads, giving one entry per CDR3 protein sequence and no DNA. The sample is made up of under 600,000 distinct CDR3 sequences, and the top ten hold more than 1.4% of it. The sequenced sample was blood T cells: a sorted CD56 or NKG2C T cell subset, CD4+ or CD8+ T cells, or bulk PBMC T cells (not recorded which). Receptors originate from a woman aged 50 to 60 in good health.

V is TRBV5-5 and J is TRBJ2-7. Germline-derived CDR1 and CDR2 are SGHKS and YYEKEE (reference sequence). The CDR3 length is 14 residues. CDR3 amino acids: CASSPWASSYEQYF.

V gene TRBV12-3 or TRBV12-4 combines with J gene TRBJ1-2. CDR3 length equals 14 residues. CDR3: CASSRVATSGGYTF.

V usage is TRBV6-6 and J usage is TRBJ1-2; TCRdb designates TRBD1, a call that cannot be tested without DNA. This CDR3 comprises 18 residues. CDR1 and CDR2 (germline): MNHNY, SVGAGI (reference sequence). The CDR3 reads CASSYSMGQGAGGKGYTF.

The chain employs TRBV27 and TRBJ2-7. Looked up from germline, CDR1 is MNHEY and CDR2 is SMNVEV (reference sequence). The length of the CDR3 is 14 residues. CDR3 protein: CASSFLSEGNEQYF.

This sequence joins TRBV7-9 and TRBJ2-5. Germline CDR1 SEHNR, CDR2 FQNEAQ (reference sequence). The CDR3 covers 14 residues. The CDR3 sequence: CASSLDRTQETQYF.

This rearrangement joins TRBV11-2 to TRBJ2-1; TCRdb's D call of TRBD2 is untestable without DNA. Germline-derived CDR1 and CDR2 are SGHAT and FQNNGV. The CDR3 is 15 amino acids. CDR3 region: CASSLVPGLSGEQFF.

The chain is built from TRBV19 and TRBJ2-2; no DNA is available, so the TRBD2 call from TCRdb remains unchecked. There are 14 residues in the CDR3. Germline V gene sequence: CDR1 LNHDA, CDR2 SQIVND (reference sequence). The CDR3 loop is CASSIGLGSGELFF.

The chain links TRBV5-1 to TRBJ2-5; the TRBD1 assignment by TCRdb is unverifiable without DNA. This CDR3 contains 15 residues. CDR1 is SGHRS, CDR2 YFSETQ, per germline. CDR3 sequence reads: CASSSQGQSLETQYF.

The J gene is TRBJ2-1, the V gene TRBV11-2; with no DNA, the TCRdb D assignment of TRBD2 cannot be verified. The CDR3 is 17 amino acids. Germline-derived CDR1 and CDR2 are SGHAT and FQNNGV. CDR3 region: CASSLSGAGNPYNEQFF.

The chain combines TRBV7-9 with TRBJ2-6; the D call of TRBD1 rests on TCRdb alone, since no DNA is present to check it. CDR1 is SEHNR, CDR2 FQNEAQ, per germline (reference sequence). The CDR3 sequence is 16 residues long. CDR3 sequence reads: CASSSHRGPGANVLTF.

The chain combines TRBV10-2 with TRBJ2-7; the TCRdb D gene call, TRBD2, has no DNA to confirm it. Germline assignment: CDR1 WSHSY and CDR2 SAAADI. The CDR3 spans 16 residues. CDR3 in amino acids: CASRTSGSRSSYEQYF.

The V gene is TRBV4-1, the J gene TRBJ1-2; TCRdb's D call, TRBD1, is unchecked because there is no DNA. Germline lookup yields CDR1 MGHRA and CDR2 YSYEKL. This CDR3 comprises 15 residues. The CDR3 loop is CASSQEATGEEGYTF.

J is TRBJ2-3 and V is TRBV30; as DNA is missing, the TRBD2 call by TCRdb cannot be tested. Germline V CDR1 and CDR2: GTSNPN, SVGIG (reference sequence). The CDR3 is made up of 17 amino acids. This CDR3 reads CAWSPPGLAGGGDTQYF.

The chain employs TRBV4-1 and TRBJ1-1; TCRdb returns TRBD1, unconfirmable since there is no DNA. The CDR3 has 17 amino acids. Germline V gene sequence: CDR1 MGHRA, CDR2 YSYEKL. The CDR3 here is CASSPQGNRGMNTEAFF.

This rearrangement joins TRBV11-2 to TRBJ2-4; there is no DNA to check the TCRdb D call of TRBD1. The length of the CDR3 is 14 residues. Germline CDR1 SGHAT, CDR2 FQNNGV. CDR3 in amino acids: CASGPREAKNIQYF. Full variable domain (remainder filled in from reference TRBV11-2 and TRBJ2-4): EAGVAQSPRYKIIEKRQSVAFWCNPISGHATLYWYQQILGQGPKLLIQFQNNGVVDDSQLPKDRFSAERLKGVDSTLKIQPAKLEDSAVYLCASGPREAKNIQYFGAGTRLSVL.

The chain uses TRBV9 and TRBJ2-7. The germline V gene has CDR1 SGDLS and CDR2 YYNGEE. This CDR3 has 13 amino acids. The CDR3 here is CASTGIDSYEQYF. Using reference TRBV9 and TRBJ2-7 for the parts outside the CDR3, the full variable domain is DSGVTQTPKHLITATGQRVTLRCSPRSGDLSVYWYQQSLDQGLQFLIQYYNGEERAKGNILERFSAQQFPDLHSELNLSSLELGDSALYFCASTGIDSYEQYFGPGTRLTVT.

The chain has TRBV7-9 and TRBJ2-1; without DNA, the TCRdb call of TRBD1 cannot be checked. The CDR3 spans 16 residues. Per germline, CDR1 SEHNR and CDR2 FQNEAQ (reference sequence). The CDR3 loop reads CASSPRGEGVFNEQFF.

CDR3 amino acids: CASSPLQLAGGYNEQFF. The V and J genes are TRBV19 and TRBJ2-1; TCRdb reports TRBD2, a call that lacks DNA to check it against. The CDR3 is 17 amino acids. From germline, CDR1 is LNHDA and CDR2 SQIVND (reference sequence). Full variable domain (remainder filled in from reference TRBV19 and TRBJ2-1): DGGITQSPKYLFRKEGQNVTLSCEQNLNHDAMYWYRQDPGQGLRLIYYSQIVNDFQKGDIAEGYSVSREKKESFPLTVTSAQKNPTAFYLCASSPLQLAGGYNEQFFGPGTRLTVL.

CDR3 region: CASGQRVIGTRELFF. The rearrangement joins TRBV7-8 to TRBJ2-2; checking the TCRdb D call of TRBD2 is not possible without DNA. CDR1 is SGHVS, CDR2 FQNEAQ, per germline. The CDR3 loop spans 15 amino acids.

The gene calls are TRBV2 and TRBJ2-3; the TCRdb D gene call, TRBD1, has no DNA to confirm it. The CDR3 sequence is 15 residues long. Germline V lookup: CDR1 SNHLY, CDR2 FYNNEI. This CDR3 reads CASSESAAGPDTQYF. The full variable domain, completed using reference TRBV2 and TRBJ2-3, is EPEVTQTPSHQVTQMGQEVILRCVPISNHLYFYWYRQILGQKVEFLVSFYNNEISEKSEIFDDQFSVERPDGSNFTLKIRSTKLEDSAMYFCASSESAAGPDTQYFGPGTRLTVL.